This T cell receptor beta chain was recovered during a study of HIV-infected patients and healthy controls. cDNA was made from roughly 470 ng RNA using alpha and beta constant primers. Alpha and beta chain libraries were made separately by chain-specific third strand synthesis with multiplexing indices. TCRdb reprocessed the 5' RACE reads with MiXCR, giving one entry per CDR3 protein. The sample holds thousands of distinct CDR3 sequences; roughly 7.4% are singletons and the top ten take about 17%. This CDR3 has 17 amino acids. V shed 3 bases and J shed 2 bases, with 19 bases lying between them. Germline V gene data show CDR1 as SGHRS and CDR2 as YFSETQ. Follow-up blood was drawn about 14 weeks, roughly three months, after antiretroviral therapy began. Whole blood was used without fractionation, so all unsorted peripheral T cells were included. An approximately 2.5 ml peripheral blood sample was taken for RNA.

This clonotype counts as medium-sized. Sequenced material: blood, taken during antiretroviral therapy. The rearrangement joins TRBV5-1 to TRBJ2-3; perhaps TRBD1 as D (5 bases). This TCR derives from an adult with HIV infection. The CDR3 spells CASSSDSTHTYTDTQYF. As DNA, the CDR3 is TGCGCCAGCAGCTCCGACAGCACCCACACCTACACAGATACGCAGTATTTT. The full variable domain, completed using reference TRBV5-1 and TRBJ2-3, is KAGVTQTPRYLIKTRGQQVTLSCSPISGHRSVSWYQQTPGQGLQFLFEYFSETQRNKGNFPGRFSGRQFSNSRSEMNVSTLELGDSALYLCASSSDSTHTYTDTQYFGPGTRLTVL.